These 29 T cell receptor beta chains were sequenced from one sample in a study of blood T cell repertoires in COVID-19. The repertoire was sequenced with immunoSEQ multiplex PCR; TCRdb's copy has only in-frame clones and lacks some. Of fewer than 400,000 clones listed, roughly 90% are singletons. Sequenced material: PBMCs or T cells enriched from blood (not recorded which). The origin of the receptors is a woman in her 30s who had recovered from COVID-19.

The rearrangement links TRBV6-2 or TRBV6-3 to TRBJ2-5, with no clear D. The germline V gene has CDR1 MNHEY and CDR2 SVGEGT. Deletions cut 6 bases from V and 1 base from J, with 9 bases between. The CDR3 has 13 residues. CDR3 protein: CASSSRLQETQYF. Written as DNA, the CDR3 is TGTGCCAGCAGCAGCAGACTCCAAGAGACCCAGTACTTC.

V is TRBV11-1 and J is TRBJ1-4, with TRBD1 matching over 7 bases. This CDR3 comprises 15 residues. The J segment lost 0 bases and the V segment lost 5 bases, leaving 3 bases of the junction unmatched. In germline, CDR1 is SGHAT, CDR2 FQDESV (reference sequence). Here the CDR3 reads CASSRQGATNEKLFF. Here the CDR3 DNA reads TGTGCCAGCAGCCGCCAGGGGGCAACTAATGAAAAACTGTTTTTT.

The CDR3 nucleotides are TGCGCCAGCAGCTCACGGACTAGCCGCTACAATGAGCAGTTCTTC. It codes for CASSSRTSRYNEQFF. The chain uses TRBV5-1 and TRBJ2-1; 8 bases match TRBD2. This CDR3 region has 15 residues. Germline V gene lookup returns CDR1 SGHRS and CDR2 YFSETQ. V lost 3 bases to trimming and J lost 3 bases; unmatched junction nucleotides: 5.

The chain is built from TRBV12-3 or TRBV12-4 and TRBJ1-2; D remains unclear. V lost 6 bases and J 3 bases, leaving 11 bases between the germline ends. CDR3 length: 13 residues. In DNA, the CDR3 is TGTGCCAGCAGCCAACTATGGGACTATGGCTACACCTTC. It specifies CASSQLWDYGYTF.

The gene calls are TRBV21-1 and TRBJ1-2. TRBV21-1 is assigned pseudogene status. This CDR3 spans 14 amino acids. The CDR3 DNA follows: TGTGCCAGCAGCAAAGTTCGGGGGAACTATGGCTACACCTTC. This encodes CASSKVRGNYGYTF.

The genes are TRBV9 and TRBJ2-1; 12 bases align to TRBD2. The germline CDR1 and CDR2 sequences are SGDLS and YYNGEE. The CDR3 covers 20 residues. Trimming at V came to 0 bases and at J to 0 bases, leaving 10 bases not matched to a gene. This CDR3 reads CASSVAPASGRASSYNEQFF. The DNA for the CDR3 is TGTGCCAGCAGCGTAGCCCCGGCTAGCGGGAGGGCGAGCTCCTACAATGAGCAGTTCTTC.

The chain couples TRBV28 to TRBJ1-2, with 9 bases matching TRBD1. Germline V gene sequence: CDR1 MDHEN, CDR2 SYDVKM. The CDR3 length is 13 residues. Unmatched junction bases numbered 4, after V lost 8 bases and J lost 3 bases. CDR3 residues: CASGQGNYYGYTF. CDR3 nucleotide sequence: TGTGCCAGCGGACAGGGGAATTACTATGGCTACACCTTC.

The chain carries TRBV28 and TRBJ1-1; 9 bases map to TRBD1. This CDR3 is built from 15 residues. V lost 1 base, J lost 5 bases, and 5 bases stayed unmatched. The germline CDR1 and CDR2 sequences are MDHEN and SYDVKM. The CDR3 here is CASSLSSGQGTEAFF. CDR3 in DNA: TGTGCCAGCAGTTTATCGTCTGGACAGGGGACTGAAGCTTTCTTT.

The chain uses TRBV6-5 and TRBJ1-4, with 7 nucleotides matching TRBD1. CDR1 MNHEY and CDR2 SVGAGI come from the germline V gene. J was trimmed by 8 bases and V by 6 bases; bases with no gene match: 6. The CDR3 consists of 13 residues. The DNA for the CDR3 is TGTGCCAGCAGGGGCAGGGGGTGGGAAAAACTGTTTTTT. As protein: CASRGRGWEKLFF.

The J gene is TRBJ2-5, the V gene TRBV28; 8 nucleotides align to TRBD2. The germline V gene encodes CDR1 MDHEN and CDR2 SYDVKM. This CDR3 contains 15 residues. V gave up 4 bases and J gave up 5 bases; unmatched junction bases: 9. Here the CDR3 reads CASSSPTSGMETQYF. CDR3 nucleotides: TGTGCCAGCAGTTCCCCCACTAGCGGAATGGAGACCCAGTACTTC.

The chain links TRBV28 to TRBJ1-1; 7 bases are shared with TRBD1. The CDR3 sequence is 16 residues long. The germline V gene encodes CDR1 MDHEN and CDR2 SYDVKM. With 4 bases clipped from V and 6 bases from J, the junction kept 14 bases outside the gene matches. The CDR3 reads CASSSKGAQVGPEAFF. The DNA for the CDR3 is TGTGCCAGCAGTTCCAAGGGGGCGCAGGTGGGGCCTGAAGCTTTCTTT.

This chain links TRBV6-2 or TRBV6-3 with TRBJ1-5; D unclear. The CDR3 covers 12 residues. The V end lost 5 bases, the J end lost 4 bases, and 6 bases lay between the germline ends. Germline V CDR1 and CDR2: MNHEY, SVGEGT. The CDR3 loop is CASSSFNQPQHF. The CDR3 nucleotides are TGTGCCAGCAGTAGCTTTAATCAGCCCCAGCATTTT.

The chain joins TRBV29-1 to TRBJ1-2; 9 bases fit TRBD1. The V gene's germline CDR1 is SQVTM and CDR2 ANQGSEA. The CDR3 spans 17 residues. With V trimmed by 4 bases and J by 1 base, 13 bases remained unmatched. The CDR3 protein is CSVAPRTGEISNYGYTF. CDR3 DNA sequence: TGCAGCGTTGCCCCCCGGACAGGGGAGATTAGTAACTATGGCTACACCTTC.

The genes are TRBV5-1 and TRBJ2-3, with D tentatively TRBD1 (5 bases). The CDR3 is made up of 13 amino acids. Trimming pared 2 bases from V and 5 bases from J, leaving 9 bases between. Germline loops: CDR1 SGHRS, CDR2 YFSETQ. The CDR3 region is CASSFPGIDTQYF. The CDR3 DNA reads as TGCGCCAGCAGCTTCCCAGGGATAGATACGCAGTATTTT.

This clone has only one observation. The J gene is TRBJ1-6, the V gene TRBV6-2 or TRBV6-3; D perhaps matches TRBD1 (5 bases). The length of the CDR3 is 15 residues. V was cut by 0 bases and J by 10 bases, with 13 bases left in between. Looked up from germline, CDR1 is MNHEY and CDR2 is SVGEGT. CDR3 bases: TGTGCCAGCAGTTACTCCGGGGGTGGCAGCTCACCCCTCCACTTT. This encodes CASSYSGGGSSPLHF.

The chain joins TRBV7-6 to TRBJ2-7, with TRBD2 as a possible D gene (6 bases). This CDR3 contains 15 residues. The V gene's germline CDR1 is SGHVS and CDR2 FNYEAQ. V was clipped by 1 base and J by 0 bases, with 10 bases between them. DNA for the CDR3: TGTGCCAGCAGCTTAGGGGCGGGGTTCTCCTACGAGCAGTACTTC. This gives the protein CASSLGAGFSYEQYF.

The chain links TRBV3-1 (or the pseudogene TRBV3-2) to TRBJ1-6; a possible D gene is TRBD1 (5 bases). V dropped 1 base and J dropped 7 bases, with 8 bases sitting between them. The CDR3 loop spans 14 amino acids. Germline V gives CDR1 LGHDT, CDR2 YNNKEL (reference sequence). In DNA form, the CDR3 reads TGTGCCAGCAGCCAAGGACAGCCCAATTCACCCCTCCACTTT. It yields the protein CASSQGQPNSPLHF.

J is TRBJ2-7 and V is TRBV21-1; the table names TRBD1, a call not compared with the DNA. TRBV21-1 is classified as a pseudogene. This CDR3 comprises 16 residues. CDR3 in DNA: TGTGCCAGCAGCAAAAGGAATCCCGCCAGGGTGAGCGAGCAGTACTTC. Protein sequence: CASSKRNPARVSEQYF.

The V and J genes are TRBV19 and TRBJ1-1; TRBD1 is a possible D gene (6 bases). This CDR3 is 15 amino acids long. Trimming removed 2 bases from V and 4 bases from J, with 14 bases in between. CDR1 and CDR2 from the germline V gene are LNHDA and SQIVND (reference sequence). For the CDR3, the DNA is TGTGCCAGTAGTATATTTGGGGGCTCCGCCACTGAAGCTTTCTTT. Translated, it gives CASSIFGGSATEAFF.

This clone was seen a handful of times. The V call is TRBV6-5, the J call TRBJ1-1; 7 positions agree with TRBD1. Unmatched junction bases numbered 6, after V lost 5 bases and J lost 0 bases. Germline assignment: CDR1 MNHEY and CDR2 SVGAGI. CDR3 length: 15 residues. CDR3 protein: CASSLQGTLNTEAFF. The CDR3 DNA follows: TGTGCCAGCAGTCTACAGGGGACTTTGAACACTGAAGCTTTCTTT.

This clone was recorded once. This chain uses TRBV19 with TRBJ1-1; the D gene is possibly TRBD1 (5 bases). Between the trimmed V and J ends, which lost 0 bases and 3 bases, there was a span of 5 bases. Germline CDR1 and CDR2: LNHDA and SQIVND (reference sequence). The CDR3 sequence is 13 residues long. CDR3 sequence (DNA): TGTGCCAGTAGTATAGAGGGGCACACTGAAGCTTTCTTT. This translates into CASSIEGHTEAFF. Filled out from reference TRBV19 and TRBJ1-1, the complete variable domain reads DGGITQSPKYLFRKEGQNVTLSCEQNLNHDAMYWYRQDPGQGLRLIYYSQIVNDFQKGDIAEGYSVSREKKESFPLTVTSAQKNPTAFYLCASSIEGHTEAFFGQGTRLTVV.

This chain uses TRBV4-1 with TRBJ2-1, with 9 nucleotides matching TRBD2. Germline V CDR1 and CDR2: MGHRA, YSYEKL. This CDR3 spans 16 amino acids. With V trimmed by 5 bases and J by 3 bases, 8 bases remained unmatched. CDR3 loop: CASSSPSGAYYNEQFF. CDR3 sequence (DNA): TGCGCCAGCAGCTCCCCTAGCGGGGCGTACTACAATGAGCAGTTCTTC.

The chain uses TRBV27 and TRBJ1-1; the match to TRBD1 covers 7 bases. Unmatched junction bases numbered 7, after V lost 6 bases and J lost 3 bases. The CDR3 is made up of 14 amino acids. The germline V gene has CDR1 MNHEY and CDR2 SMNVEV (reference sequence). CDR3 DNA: TGTGCCAGCAGCTCCTTACAGGGGTACACTGAAGCTTTCTTT. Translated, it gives CASSSLQGYTEAFF.

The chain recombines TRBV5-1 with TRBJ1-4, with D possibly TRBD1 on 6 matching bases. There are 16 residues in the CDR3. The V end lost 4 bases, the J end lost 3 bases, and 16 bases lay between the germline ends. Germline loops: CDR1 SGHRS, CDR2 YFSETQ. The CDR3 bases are TGCGCCAGCAGCCCGAGTATCCAGGGGCCTAATGAAAAACTGTTTTTT. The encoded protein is CASSPSIQGPNEKLFF.

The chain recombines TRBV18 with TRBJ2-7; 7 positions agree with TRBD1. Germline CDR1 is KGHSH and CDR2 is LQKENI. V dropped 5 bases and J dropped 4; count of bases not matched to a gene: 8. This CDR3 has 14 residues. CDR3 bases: TGTGCCAGCTCATCGTCCCGGGACAGTTACGAGCAGTACTTC. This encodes CASSSSRDSYEQYF.

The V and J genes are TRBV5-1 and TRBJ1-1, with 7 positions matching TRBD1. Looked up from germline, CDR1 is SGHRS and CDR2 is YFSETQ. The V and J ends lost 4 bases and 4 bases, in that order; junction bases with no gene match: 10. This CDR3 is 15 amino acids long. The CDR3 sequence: CASSAKTGLVTEAFF. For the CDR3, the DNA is TGCGCCAGCAGCGCTAAGACAGGGTTGGTCACTGAAGCTTTCTTT. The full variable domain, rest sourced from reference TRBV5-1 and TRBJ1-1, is KAGVTQTPRYLIKTRGQQVTLSCSPISGHRSVSWYQQTPGQGLQFLFEYFSETQRNKGNFPGRFSGRQFSNSRSEMNVSTLELGDSALYLCASSAKTGLVTEAFFGQGTRLTVV.

This CDR3 is CSASWQGTDYGYTF. As DNA, the CDR3 is TGCAGTGCTAGTTGGCAGGGAACGGACTATGGCTACACCTTC. V usage is TRBV20-1 and J usage is TRBJ1-2, with D possibly TRBD1 on 5 matching bases. The V end was cut by 3 bases, the J end by 3 bases, with 14 bases between. The length of the CDR3 is 14 residues. Per germline, CDR1 DFQATT and CDR2 SNEGSKA (reference sequence).

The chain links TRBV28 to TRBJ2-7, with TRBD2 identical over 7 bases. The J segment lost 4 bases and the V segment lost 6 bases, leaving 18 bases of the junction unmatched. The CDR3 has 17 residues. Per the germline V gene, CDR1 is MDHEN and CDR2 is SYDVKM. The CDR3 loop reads CASSHRLGGSGPYEQYF. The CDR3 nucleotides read TGTGCCAGCAGCCATAGGTTGGGCGGGAGCGGTCCTTACGAGCAGTACTTC.

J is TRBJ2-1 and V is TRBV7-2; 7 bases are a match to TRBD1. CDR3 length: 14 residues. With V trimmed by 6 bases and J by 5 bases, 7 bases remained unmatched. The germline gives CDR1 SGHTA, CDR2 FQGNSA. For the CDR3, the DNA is TGTGCCAGCAGTGTGTGGCAGGGGGACAATGAGCAGTTCTTC. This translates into CASSVWQGDNEQFF.